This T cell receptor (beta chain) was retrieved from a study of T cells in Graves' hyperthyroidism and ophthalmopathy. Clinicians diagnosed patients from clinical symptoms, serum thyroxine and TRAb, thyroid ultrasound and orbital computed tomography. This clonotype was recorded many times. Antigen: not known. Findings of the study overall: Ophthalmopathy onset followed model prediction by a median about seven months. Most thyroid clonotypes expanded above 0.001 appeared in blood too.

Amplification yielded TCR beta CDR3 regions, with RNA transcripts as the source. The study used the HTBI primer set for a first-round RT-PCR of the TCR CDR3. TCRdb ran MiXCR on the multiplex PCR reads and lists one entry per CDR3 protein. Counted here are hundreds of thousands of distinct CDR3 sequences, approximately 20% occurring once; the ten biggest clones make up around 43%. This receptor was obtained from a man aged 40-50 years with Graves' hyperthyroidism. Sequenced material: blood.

The chain's CDR3 is CSANSRETQYF. CDR3 coding DNA: TGCAGTGCCAATTCGAGGGAGACCCAGTACTTC. This rearrangement joins TRBV20-1 to TRBJ2-5; D uncertain. The CDR3 is made up of 11 amino acids. The germline V gene encodes CDR1 DFQATT and CDR2 SNEGSKA (reference sequence). Between the trimmed V and J ends, which lost 6 bases and 5 bases, there was a span of 10 bases.